This entry concerns a single T cell receptor (beta chain). The antigen remains unidentified. This sample stems from a study of cytomegalovirus exposure and HLA in healthy donors. Regarding the study as a whole: Some V segments, including TRBV6-2 and TRBV6-3, were excluded as indistinguishable. Among the sequence variants, a highly shared cluster was likely an artifact of sequencing. In a later analysis, common viral pathogens appeared linked to several of the most significant clusters.

CDR1 is SGHTS, CDR2 YDEGEE, per germline. Trimming stripped 4 bases from V and 4 bases from J, with 17 bases between. The CDR3 has 16 amino acids. The study ran its PCR with 60 Vbeta and 13 Jbeta primers. Generated by immunoSEQ multiplex PCR, the TCRdb table keeps only in-frame clones and is missing some. The sample gives under 200,000 clones, about an eighth of which show up once; 7.8% is in the top ten. The sample was PBMCs. The clonotype originates from a middle-aged man in good health and CMV-seropositive. V usage is TRBV5-8 and J usage is TRBJ2-2, with a weak D call TRBD2 (6 bases). The CDR3 DNA follows: TGTGCCAGCAGCCCGACGGAGGGAATGAGCACCGGGGAGCTGTTTTTT. Translated: CASSPTEGMSTGELFF.